This T cell receptor beta chain stems from a study of blood T cell repertoires in COVID-19. Clones were read by immunoSEQ multiplex PCR, and TCRdb kept only the in-frame ones, dropping some. The data show roughly 80,000 clones, with about 87% seen just once and 9.1% held by the top ten. The receptor comes from a human donor in a cohort sampled during active COVID-19. Sample: peripheral blood.

CDR3 nucleotides: TGCGCCAGCTCTCTAACTGCGAACACTGAAGCTTTCTTT. This codes for CASSLTANTEAFF. The V call is TRBV5-1, the J call TRBJ1-1, with D unclear. CDR3 length equals 13 residues. Germline CDR1 SGHRS, CDR2 YFSETQ. Trimming cost V 7 bases and J 1 base, with 11 bases left between them.